Given below is one T cell receptor beta chain in context. Its target is unknown. This sample is drawn from a study of T cell responses to AZD1222 COVID-19 vaccine. Study-wide results and limits: With dominance at 160-218 and 743-854, vaccine-associated CD4 TCRs spanned spike. Two doses of AZD1222 preceded a rise in Spike-specific TCR breadth and depth.

The data were produced by immunoSEQ multiplex PCR, yet TCRdb's version contains in-frame clones alone and is incomplete. The top ten clones hold less than 3.5% of a sample with about 97,000 clones, over 75% of them seen once. V was clipped by 4 bases and J by 1 base, with 18 bases between them. The CDR3 consists of 17 residues. Germline V gives CDR1 KGHDR, CDR2 SFDVKD. Sequencing used peripheral blood, obtained on day 0 of AZD1222 vaccination. This clonotype was sampled from an adult in good health. The V call is TRBV24-1, the J call TRBJ1-1, with a weak D call TRBD1 (5 bases). CDR3 region: CATSDMGQGQENTEAFF. DNA of the CDR3: TGTGCCACCAGTGACATGGGTCAGGGTCAAGAGAACACTGAAGCTTTCTTT.